The 20 T cell receptor beta chains below all came from one sample that was sequenced in a study of blood T cell repertoires in COVID-19. Sequencing used immunoSEQ multiplex PCR; TCRdb keeps in-frame clones, though not all of them. Here the sample spans just over 75,000 clones, roughly 84% being singletons. Sequencing was performed on peripheral blood. The receptors were gathered from a man over 45 with acute or convalescent COVID-19.

Only a few counts were recorded for this clone. The chain uses TRBV19 and TRBJ2-7, with 8 bases matching TRBD1. V lost 10 bases to trimming and J lost 4 bases; unmatched junction nucleotides: 15. The CDR3 has 15 residues. From germline, CDR1 is LNHDA and CDR2 SQIVND (reference sequence). The CDR3 bases are TGTGCCACCAAAACCACGGACAGGGCCCAATACGAGCAGTACTTC. Translated, it gives CATKTTDRAQYEQYF.

The V and J genes are TRBV24-1 and TRBJ2-1; 9 bases align to TRBD2. V lost 10 bases, J lost 7 bases, and 4 bases stayed unmatched. This CDR3 has 12 residues. Germline CDR1 KGHDR, CDR2 SFDVKD. CDR3 amino acids: CATSGSSNEQFF. The CDR3, as DNA: TGTGCCACTAGCGGGAGTTCAAATGAGCAGTTCTTC.

The rearrangement links TRBV5-6 to TRBJ1-6, with TRBD1 matching 9 bases. The CDR3 extends over 16 amino acids. From germline, CDR1 is SGHDT and CDR2 YYEEEE. V dropped 4 bases and J dropped 5; count of bases not matched to a gene: 7. CDR3 in amino acids: CASSLRTGAHNSPLHF. The CDR3, as DNA: TGTGCCAGCAGCCTCCGGACAGGGGCCCATAATTCACCCCTCCACTTT.

The CDR3, as DNA: TGCAGTGCTAGTCCCGACAGATGGAACACTGAAGCTTTCTTT. This sequence encodes CSASPDRWNTEAFF. V and J are TRBV20-1 and TRBJ1-1, with D perhaps matching TRBD1 (5 bases). Germline assignment: CDR1 DFQATT and CDR2 SNEGSKA (reference sequence). The length of the CDR3 is 14 residues. V was cut by 3 bases and J by 1 base, with 12 bases left in between.

The gene calls are TRBV18 and TRBJ2-1; 11 bases match TRBD2. V was clipped by 3 bases and J by 2 bases; unmatched bases: 3. Germline loops: CDR1 KGHSH, CDR2 LQKENI. This CDR3 has 16 amino acids. The CDR3 spells CASSPGTSGTYNEQFF. The CDR3, as DNA: TGTGCCAGCTCACCGGGGACTAGCGGCACCTACAATGAGCAGTTCTTC.

This chain links TRBV7-3 with TRBJ1-2; TRBD1 aligns across 8 bases. Germline CDR1 and CDR2: SGHTA and FQGTGA. The CDR3 consists of 13 residues. The V gene end was trimmed by 3 bases and the J gene end by 7 bases; junction bases not matched to a gene: 4. The CDR3 is CASSLAGGGGYTF. The CDR3 nucleotides read TGTGCCAGCAGCTTGGCAGGGGGCGGTGGCTACACCTTC. Using reference TRBV7-3 and TRBJ1-2 for the parts outside the CDR3, the full variable domain is GAGVSQTPSNKVTEKGKYVELRCDPISGHTALYWYRQSLGQGPEFLIYFQGTGAADDSGLPNDRFFAVRPEGSVSTLKIQRTERGDSAVYLCASSLAGGGGYTFGSGTRLTVV.

This chain uses TRBV19 with TRBJ1-1; D is ambiguous. CDR1 and CDR2 from the germline V gene are LNHDA and SQIVND (reference sequence). Trimming took off 1 base at V and 4 bases at J, with 7 bases between the two ends. The CDR3 totals 13 residues. This chain's CDR3 is CASSIVWSTEAFF. CDR3 bases: TGTGCCAGTAGTATAGTTTGGAGCACTGAAGCTTTCTTT.

V gene TRBV15 combines with J gene TRBJ2-1, with TRBD2 matching over 11 bases. V was pared by 9 bases and J by 2 bases, with 3 bases of the junction left unmatched. Looked up from germline, CDR1 is LNHNV and CDR2 is YYDKDF (reference sequence). This CDR3 comprises 14 residues. The CDR3, as DNA: TGTGCCACTGGACTAGCGGGTGCCTACAATGAGCAGTTCTTC. It is translated as CATGLAGAYNEQFF.

The genes are TRBV18 and TRBJ2-3; 10 bases match TRBD2. Germline V gene lookup returns CDR1 KGHSH and CDR2 LQKENI. CDR3 size: 18 residues. Unmatched junction bases numbered 10, after V lost 0 bases and J lost 4 bases. The CDR3, as DNA: TGTGCCAGCTCACCACCGCCTAGCGGGGGCTGGGGAGCAGATACGCAGTATTTT. It is translated as CASSPPPSGGWGADTQYF.

This clone was recorded only once. The chain joins TRBV10-3 to TRBJ2-7; no clear D gene. The germline V gene encodes CDR1 ENHRY and CDR2 SYGVKD. CDR3 length equals 14 residues. Trimming pared 6 bases from V and 2 bases from J, leaving 14 bases between. Here the CDR3 reads CAIRETTGPYEQYF. CDR3 in DNA: TGTGCCATCAGAGAAACCACGGGTCCCTACGAGCAGTACTTC.

The CDR3 nucleotides read TGTGCCAGCACCACGTGGGCGGGAGAAACCGGGGAGCTGTTTTTT. This sequence encodes CASTTWAGETGELFF. The rearrangement joins TRBV2 to TRBJ2-2; 7 bases agree with TRBD2. V lost 7 bases to trimming and J lost 5 bases; unmatched junction nucleotides: 10. The CDR3 runs 15 residues. Germline loops: CDR1 SNHLY, CDR2 FYNNEI.

The chain employs TRBV7-2 and TRBJ1-2; tentative D call: TRBD1 (5 bases). Germline lookup yields CDR1 SGHTA and CDR2 FQGNSA. The CDR3 is 14 amino acids. V lost 2 bases and J lost 2, with 9 bases in between. The CDR3 is CASSLQGDNYGYTF. CDR3 sequence (DNA): TGTGCCAGCAGCTTACAGGGTGACAACTATGGCTACACCTTC.

The rearrangement joins TRBV5-4 to TRBJ1-6; TRBD1 might be the D (5 bases). Germline CDR1 is SGHNT and CDR2 is YYREEE (reference sequence). The CDR3 runs 15 residues. V shed 5 bases and J shed 9 bases, with 18 bases lying between them. The CDR3 bases are TGTGCCAGCAGTTCCCAGGGTTCTGATACTTCACCCCTCCACTTT. It yields the protein CASSSQGSDTSPLHF. The entire variable domain, with the rest obtained from reference TRBV5-4 and TRBJ1-6, is as follows: ETGVTQSPTHLIKTRGQQVTLRCSSQSGHNTVSWYQQALGQGPQFIFQYYREEENGRGNFPPRFSGLQFPNYSSELNVNALELDDSALYLCASSSQGSDTSPLHFGNGTRLTVT.

V and J are TRBV28 and TRBJ2-7, with D possibly being TRBD2 (6 bases). Germline CDR1 is MDHEN and CDR2 is SYDVKM. V shed 8 bases and J shed 3 bases, with 20 bases lying between them. The CDR3 sequence is 15 residues long. The DNA for the CDR3 is TGTGCCAGCTCGTCCGGGGGAGCCCTGGACTACGAGCAGTACTTC. It yields the protein CASSSGGALDYEQYF.

The rearrangement joins TRBV4-3 to TRBJ1-5; D might be TRBD1 (5 bases). Germline CDR1 reads LGHNA; CDR2 reads YSLEER. The CDR3 is 15 amino acids. Trimming removed 1 base from V and 4 bases from J, with 11 bases in between. CDR3 in amino acids: CASSQGFGGNQPQHF. The CDR3 bases are TGCGCCAGCAGCCAAGGCTTCGGGGGTAATCAGCCCCAGCATTTT.

The chain combines TRBV6-5 with TRBJ1-1; 8 bases are a match to TRBD1. Germline V CDR1 and CDR2: MNHEY, SVGAGI. The CDR3 totals 14 residues. The V and J ends lost 6 bases and 2 bases, in that order; junction bases with no gene match: 5. The CDR3 nucleotides read TGTGCCAGCAGGGTCAGGGGGCGAAACACTGAAGCTTTCTTT. Its protein product is CASRVRGRNTEAFF.

This chain uses TRBV4-1 with TRBJ1-2; 10 bases line up with TRBD1. Looked up from germline, CDR1 is MGHRA and CDR2 is YSYEKL. With 1 base clipped from V and 7 bases from J, the junction kept 9 bases outside the gene matches. The length of the CDR3 is 16 residues. DNA for the CDR3: TGCGCCAGCAGCCAAGTTGGGGACAGGGGCCGTAGTGGCTACACCTTC. Translation gives CASSQVGDRGRSGYTF.

The chain recombines TRBV7-9 with TRBJ2-1; 9 positions agree with TRBD1. V shed 6 bases and J 8 bases; nucleotides not matched to a gene: 5. This CDR3 comprises 13 residues. Germline V gives CDR1 SEHNR, CDR2 FQNEAQ (reference sequence). CDR3 region: CASRLRQGDEQFF. The CDR3 DNA follows: TGTGCCAGCAGACTCCGACAGGGGGATGAGCAGTTCTTC.

The chain has TRBV6-2 or TRBV6-3 and TRBJ2-3; 11 nucleotides line up with TRBD2. The CDR3 is 15 amino acids. J was trimmed by 8 bases and V by 2 bases; bases with no gene match: 6. The germline V gene encodes CDR1 MNHEY and CDR2 SVGEGT. CDR3 DNA: TGTGCCAGCAGTTACCAGAATAGCGGGGGGGCTACGCAGTATTTT. Amino acids: CASSYQNSGGATQYF.

This chain connects TRBV7-2 to TRBJ2-6; TRBD2 matches 12 bases. Germline loops: CDR1 SGHTA, CDR2 FQGNSA. The CDR3 loop spans 18 amino acids. J lost 0 bases, V lost 5 bases, and 5 bases had no gene match. CDR3 loop: CASSVGLAGLSGANVLTF. The DNA for the CDR3 is TGTGCCAGCAGCGTGGGACTAGCGGGCCTCTCTGGGGCCAACGTCCTGACTTTC.